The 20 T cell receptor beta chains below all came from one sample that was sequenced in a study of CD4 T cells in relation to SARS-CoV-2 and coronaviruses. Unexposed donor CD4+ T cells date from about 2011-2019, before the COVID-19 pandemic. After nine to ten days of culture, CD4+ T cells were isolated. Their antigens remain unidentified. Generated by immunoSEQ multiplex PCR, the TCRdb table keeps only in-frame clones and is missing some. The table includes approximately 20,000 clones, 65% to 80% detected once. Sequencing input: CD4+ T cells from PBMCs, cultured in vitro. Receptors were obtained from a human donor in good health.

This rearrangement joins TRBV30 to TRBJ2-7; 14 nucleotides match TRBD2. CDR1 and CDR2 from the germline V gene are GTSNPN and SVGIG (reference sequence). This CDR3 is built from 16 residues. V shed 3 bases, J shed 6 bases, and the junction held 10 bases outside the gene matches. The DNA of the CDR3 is TGTGCCTGGAGGACTGCCGGGACTAGCGGGAGTGCCGAGCAGTACTTC. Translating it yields CAWRTAGTSGSAEQYF.

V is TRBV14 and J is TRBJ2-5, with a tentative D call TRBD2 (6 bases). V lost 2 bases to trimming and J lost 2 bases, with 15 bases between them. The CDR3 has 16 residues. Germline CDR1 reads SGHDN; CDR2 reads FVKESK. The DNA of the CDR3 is TGTGCCAGCAGCCAATGGCGGGACGCCCTTCAAGAGACCCAGTACTTC. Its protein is CASSQWRDALQETQYF. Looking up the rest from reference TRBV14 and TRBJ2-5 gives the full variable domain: EAGVTQFPSHSVIEKGQTVTLRCDPISGHDNLYWYRRVMGKEIKFLLHFVKESKQDESGMPNNRFLAERTGGTYSTLKVQPAELEDSGVYFCASSQWRDALQETQYFGPGTRLLVL.

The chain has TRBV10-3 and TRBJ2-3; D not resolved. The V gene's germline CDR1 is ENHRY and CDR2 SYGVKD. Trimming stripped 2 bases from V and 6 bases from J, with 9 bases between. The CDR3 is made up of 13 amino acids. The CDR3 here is CAISELEGDTQYF. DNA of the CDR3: TGTGCCATCAGTGAGCTGGAAGGTGATACGCAGTATTTT.

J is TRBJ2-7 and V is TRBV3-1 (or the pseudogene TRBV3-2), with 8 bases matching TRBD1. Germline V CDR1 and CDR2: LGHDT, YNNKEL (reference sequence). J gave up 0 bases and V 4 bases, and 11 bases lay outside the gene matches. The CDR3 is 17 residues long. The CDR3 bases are TGTGCCAGCAGCCCACGCTCCGACAGGGGCCGCTCCTACGAGCAGTACTTC. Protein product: CASSPRSDRGRSYEQYF.

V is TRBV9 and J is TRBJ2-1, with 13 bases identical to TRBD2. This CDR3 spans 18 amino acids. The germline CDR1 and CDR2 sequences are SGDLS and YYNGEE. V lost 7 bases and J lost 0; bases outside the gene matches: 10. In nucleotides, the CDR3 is TGTGCCAGCCAAAGGGACCGGACTAGCGGGAGCTCCTACAATGAGCAGTTCTTC. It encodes CASQRDRTSGSSYNEQFF. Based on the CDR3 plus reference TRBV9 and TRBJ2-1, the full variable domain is DSGVTQTPKHLITATGQRVTLRCSPRSGDLSVYWYQQSLDQGLQFLIQYYNGEERAKGNILERFSAQQFPDLHSELNLSSLELGDSALYFCASQRDRTSGSSYNEQFFGPGTRLTVL.

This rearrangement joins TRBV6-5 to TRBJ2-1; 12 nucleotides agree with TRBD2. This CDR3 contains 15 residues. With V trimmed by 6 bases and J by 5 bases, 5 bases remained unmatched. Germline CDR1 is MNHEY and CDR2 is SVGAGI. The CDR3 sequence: CASRRLAGDNNEQFF. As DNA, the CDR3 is TGTGCCAGCAGGAGACTAGCGGGAGATAACAATGAGCAGTTCTTC.

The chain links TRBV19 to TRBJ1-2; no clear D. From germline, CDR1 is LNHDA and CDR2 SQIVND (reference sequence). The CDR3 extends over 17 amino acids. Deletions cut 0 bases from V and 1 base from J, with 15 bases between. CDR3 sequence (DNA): TGTGCCAGTAGTATAGACCCGGGCCGCCGGTTTAACTATGGCTACACCTTC. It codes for CASSIDPGRRFNYGYTF.

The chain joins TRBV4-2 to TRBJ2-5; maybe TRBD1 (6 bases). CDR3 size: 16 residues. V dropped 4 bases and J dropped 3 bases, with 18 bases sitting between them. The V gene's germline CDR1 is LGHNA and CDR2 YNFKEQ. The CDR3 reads CASSLISGAVKETQYF. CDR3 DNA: TGTGCCAGCAGCCTCATTTCAGGGGCGGTGAAAGAGACCCAGTACTTC.

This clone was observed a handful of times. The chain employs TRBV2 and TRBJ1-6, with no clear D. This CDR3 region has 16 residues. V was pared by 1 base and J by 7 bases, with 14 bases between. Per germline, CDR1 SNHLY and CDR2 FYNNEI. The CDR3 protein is CASSEDRGLGNSPLHF. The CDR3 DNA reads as TGTGCCAGCAGTGAAGATCGGGGTTTGGGCAATTCACCCCTCCACTTT.

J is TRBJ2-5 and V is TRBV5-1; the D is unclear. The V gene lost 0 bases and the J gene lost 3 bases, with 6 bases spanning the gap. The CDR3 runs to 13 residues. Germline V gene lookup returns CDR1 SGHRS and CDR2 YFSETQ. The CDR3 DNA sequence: TGCGCCAGCAGCTTGGATAGTGAAGAGACCCAGTACTTC. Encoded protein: CASSLDSEETQYF.

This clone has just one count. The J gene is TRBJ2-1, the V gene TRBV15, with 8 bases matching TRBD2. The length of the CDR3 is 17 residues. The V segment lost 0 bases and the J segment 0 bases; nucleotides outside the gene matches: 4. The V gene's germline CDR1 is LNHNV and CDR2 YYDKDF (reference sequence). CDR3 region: CATSRDPLAVSYNEQFF. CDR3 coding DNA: TGTGCCACCAGCAGAGATCCACTAGCGGTCTCCTACAATGAGCAGTTCTTC.

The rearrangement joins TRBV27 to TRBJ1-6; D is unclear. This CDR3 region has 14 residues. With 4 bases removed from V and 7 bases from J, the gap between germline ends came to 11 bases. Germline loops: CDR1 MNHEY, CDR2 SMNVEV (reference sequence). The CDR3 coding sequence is TGTGCCAGCAGTTCGAATGGAGGGAATTCACCCCTCCACTTT. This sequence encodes CASSSNGGNSPLHF.

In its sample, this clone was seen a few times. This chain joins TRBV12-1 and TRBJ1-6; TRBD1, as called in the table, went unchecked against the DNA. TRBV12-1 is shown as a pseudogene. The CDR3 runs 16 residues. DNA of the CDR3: TGTGCCAGCAGCCCGGTAGGGAAGGGGGAAAATTCACCCCTCCACTTT. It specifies CASSPVGKGENSPLHF.

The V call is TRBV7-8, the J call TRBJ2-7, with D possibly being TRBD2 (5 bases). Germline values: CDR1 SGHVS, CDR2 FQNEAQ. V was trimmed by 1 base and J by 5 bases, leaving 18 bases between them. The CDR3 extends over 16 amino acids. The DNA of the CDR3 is TGTGCCAGCAGCTTAGTTGGCGGACTGGGGTGGGACGAGCAGTACTTC. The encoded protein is CASSLVGGLGWDEQYF.

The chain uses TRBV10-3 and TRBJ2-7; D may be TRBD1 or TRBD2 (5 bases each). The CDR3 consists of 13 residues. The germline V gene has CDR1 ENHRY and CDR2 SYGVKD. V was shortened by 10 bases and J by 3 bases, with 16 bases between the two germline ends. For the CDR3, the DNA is TGTGCCACCGCACCGGGACGGAGCTACGAGCAGTACTTC. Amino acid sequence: CATAPGRSYEQYF.

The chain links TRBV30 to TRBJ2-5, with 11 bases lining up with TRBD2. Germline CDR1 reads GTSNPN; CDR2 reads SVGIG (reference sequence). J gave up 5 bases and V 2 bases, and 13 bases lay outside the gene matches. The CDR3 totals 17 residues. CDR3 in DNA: TGTGCCTGGAGTAAGGGGGTTACTAGCGGGAGTTCGGAGACCCAGTACTTC. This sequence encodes CAWSKGVTSGSSETQYF.

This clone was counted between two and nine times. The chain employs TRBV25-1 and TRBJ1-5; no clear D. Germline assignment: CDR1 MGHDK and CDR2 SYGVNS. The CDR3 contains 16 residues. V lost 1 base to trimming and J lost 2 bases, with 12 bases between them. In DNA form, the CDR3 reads TGTGCCAGCAGTGAATCCGGAGGGCTAGGCAATCAGCCCCAGCATTTT. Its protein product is CASSESGGLGNQPQHF.

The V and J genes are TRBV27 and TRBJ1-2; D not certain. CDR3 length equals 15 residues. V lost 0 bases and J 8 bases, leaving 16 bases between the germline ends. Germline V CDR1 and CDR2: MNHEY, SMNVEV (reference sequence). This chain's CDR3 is CASSLSGWESGGYTF. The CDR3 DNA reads TGTGCCAGCAGTTTATCAGGTTGGGAGTCGGGAGGCTACACCTTC.

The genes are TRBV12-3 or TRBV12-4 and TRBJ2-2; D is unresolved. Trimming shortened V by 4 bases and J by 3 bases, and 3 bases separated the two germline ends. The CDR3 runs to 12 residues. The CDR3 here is CASSSYTGELFF. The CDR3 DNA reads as TGTGCCAGCAGTTCTTACACCGGGGAGCTGTTTTTT.

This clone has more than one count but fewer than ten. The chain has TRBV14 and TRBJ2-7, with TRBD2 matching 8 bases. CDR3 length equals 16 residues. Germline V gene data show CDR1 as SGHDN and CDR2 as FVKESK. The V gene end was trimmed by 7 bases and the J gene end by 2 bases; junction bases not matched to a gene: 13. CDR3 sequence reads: CASTTGGARGAYEQYF. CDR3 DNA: TGTGCCAGCACCACGGGGGGTGCGCGGGGGGCCTACGAGCAGTACTTC.